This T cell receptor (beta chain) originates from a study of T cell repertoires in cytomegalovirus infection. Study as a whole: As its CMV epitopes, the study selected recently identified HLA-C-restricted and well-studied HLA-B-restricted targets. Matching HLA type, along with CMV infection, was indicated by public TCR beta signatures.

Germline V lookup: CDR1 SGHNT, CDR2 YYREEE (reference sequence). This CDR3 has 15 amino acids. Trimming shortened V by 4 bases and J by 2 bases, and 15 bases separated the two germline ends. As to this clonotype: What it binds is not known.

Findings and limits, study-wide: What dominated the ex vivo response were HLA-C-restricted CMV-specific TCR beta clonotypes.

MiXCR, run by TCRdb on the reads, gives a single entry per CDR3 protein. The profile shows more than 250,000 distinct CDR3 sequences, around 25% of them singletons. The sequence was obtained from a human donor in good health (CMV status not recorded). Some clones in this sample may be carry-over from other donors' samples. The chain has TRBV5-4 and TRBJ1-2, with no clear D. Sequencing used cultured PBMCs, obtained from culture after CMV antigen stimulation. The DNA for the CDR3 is TGTGCCAGCAGCCCAAAAACGACGGGGAACTATGGCTACACCTTC. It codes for CASSPKTTGNYGYTF.